This note documents a single T cell receptor (beta chain) sequence. Other DNA sequences in the same sample also yield this CDR3. The record originates from a study of blood T cell repertoires in COVID-19. Per germline, CDR1 SGHRS and CDR2 YFSETQ. V was cut by 2 bases and J by 4 bases, with 6 bases left in between. The CDR3 spans 12 residues. In the original analysis: It was from reference gene primer amplification that nucleated cell counts were estimated. Measured with immunoSEQ multiplex PCR; TCRdb has only the in-frame clones, and not every one. V and J calls plus clone size are reproduced from that table; the DNA served to infer D and trimming. The sample includes roughly 230,000 clones, 80% to 90% of them seen just once.

Sequencing was carried out using PBMCs or T cells enriched from blood (not recorded which). The sequence was collected from a woman aged 50 to 60 who had been exposed to COVID-19. This chain connects TRBV5-1 to TRBJ1-1; TRBD1 might be the D (5 bases). The CDR3 sequence: CASSLRGTEAFF. CDR3 nucleotide sequence: TGCGCCAGCAGCTTAAGGGGCACTGAAGCTTTCTTT.